The clone carrying this T cell receptor beta chain was seen once. The data belong to a study of technical replicates of blood from a handful of donors. The CDR3 is 19 amino acids. Germline CDR1 MGHRA, CDR2 YSYEKL. After removal of 2 bases from V and 2 bases from J, the junction contained 15 bases not matched to a gene. Sequencing used immunoSEQ multiplex PCR; TCRdb keeps in-frame clones, though not all of them. This repertoire shows around 100,000 clones, 96% found once; its top ten account for approximately 0.21%. The chain links TRBV4-1 to TRBJ1-5, with 7 bases identical to TRBD1. This receptor was identified in a human donor in good health. Sample: T cells isolated from PBMCs. The CDR3 region is CASSQIPGGGPLGNQPQHF. CDR3 nucleotide sequence: TGCGCCAGCAGCCAAATTCCAGGGGGTGGGCCTCTGGGCAATCAGCCCCAGCATTTT.